This T cell receptor (beta chain) was documented in a study of T-cell memory formation after mild COVID-19. Study findings and constraints: Among contracting clones, CD4+ were mainly CM/EM and CD8+ enriched in EMRA. The finding that pre-infection memory included some responding clones suggested that cross-reactive memory joined.

Note on this clonotype: The antigen remains unidentified.

The V and J ends lost 6 bases and 0 bases respectively, with 11 bases between them. Germline loops: CDR1 SEHNR, CDR2 FQNEAQ (reference sequence). The CDR3 runs 14 residues. Employing constant-segment primers, 5'RACE generated TCR alpha and TCR beta cDNA libraries bearing sample barcodes and UMIs. Using its own MiXCR run on the 5' RACE reads, TCRdb lists one record per CDR3 protein. The profile shows approximately 110,000 distinct CDR3 sequences, 22% of them singletons. The specimen sequenced was PBMCs or a T cell subset sorted from them (not recorded which). This sequence originates from a man aged 18 to 30 who had mild COVID-19 (a few samples of this study predate the infection). Cell type and time point are not known. The chain recombines TRBV7-9 with TRBJ1-2; D is perhaps TRBD1 (6 bases). CDR3 amino acids: CASSYTGTNYGYTF. CDR3 DNA sequence: TGTGCCAGCAGTTATACAGGGACTAACTATGGCTACACCTTC.